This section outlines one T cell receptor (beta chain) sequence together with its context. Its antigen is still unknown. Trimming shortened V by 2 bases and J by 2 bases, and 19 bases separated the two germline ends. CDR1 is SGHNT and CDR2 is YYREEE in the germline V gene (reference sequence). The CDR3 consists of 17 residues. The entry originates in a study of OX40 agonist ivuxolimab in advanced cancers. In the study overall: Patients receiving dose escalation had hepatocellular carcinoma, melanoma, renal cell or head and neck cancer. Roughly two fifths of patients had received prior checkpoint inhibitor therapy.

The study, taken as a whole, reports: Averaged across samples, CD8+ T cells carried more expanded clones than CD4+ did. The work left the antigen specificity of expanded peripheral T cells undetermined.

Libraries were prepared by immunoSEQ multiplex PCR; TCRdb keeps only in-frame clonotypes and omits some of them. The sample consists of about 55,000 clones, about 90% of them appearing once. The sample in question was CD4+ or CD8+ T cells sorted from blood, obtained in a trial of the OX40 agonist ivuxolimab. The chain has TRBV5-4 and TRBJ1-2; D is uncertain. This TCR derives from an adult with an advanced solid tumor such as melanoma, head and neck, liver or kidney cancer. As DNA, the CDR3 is TGTGCCAGCAGCTTCTTCCACCTCACTGATATAAACTATGGCTACACCTTC. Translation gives CASSFFHLTDINYGYTF.